This passage covers 3 T cell receptor beta chains from one sample sequenced in a study of T-cell reconstitution after alpha-beta-depleted transplantation in children. Unique molecular identifiers featured in how the TCRbeta library was prepared. TCRdb called the PCR reads again in MiXCR, with one record for every CDR3 protein. The sample has around 130,000 distinct CDR3 sequences; about 9.6% are singletons. Sequences were derived from PBMCs, mostly from graft donor cells, sampled 180 days after TCRalphabeta/CD19-depleted stem cell transplant. These receptors were obtained from a girl less than two years old who had a stem cell transplant for combined immunodeficiency, so the T cells may come from the graft donor.

This clonotype was counted a few times. This rearrangement joins TRBV12-3 or TRBV12-4 to TRBJ1-5; possible D gene TRBD1, 6 bases. This CDR3 is built from 18 residues. V was pared by 3 bases and J by 0 bases, with 18 bases between. CDR3 nucleotide sequence: TGTGCCAGCAGTTTGGACAGCCGACTCGTTTATAGCAATCAGCCCCAGCATTTT. Encoded protein: CASSLDSRLVYSNQPQHF.

CDR3 protein: CATKGHEQFF. CDR3 DNA: TGCGCCACTAAAGGGCATGAGCAGTTCTTC. This chain links TRBV23-1 with TRBJ2-1; the D is unclear. TRBV23-1 is filed as an ORF, its function uncertain. V was pared by 10 bases and J by 8 bases, with 9 bases between. CDR3 length: 10 residues.

This clonotype was counted at least ten times. The chain employs TRBV28 and TRBJ2-3; 11 nucleotides line up with TRBD1. CDR1 is MDHEN, CDR2 SYDVKM, per germline. The CDR3 consists of 16 residues. V gave up 2 bases and J gave up 3 bases; unmatched junction bases: 4. The CDR3 bases are TGTGCCAGCAGTTTAAGGGACAGGGGGTTTACAGATACGCAGTATTTT. Encoded protein: CASSLRDRGFTDTQYF.